This T cell receptor beta chain was found in a study of shared clonotypes between healthy human individuals. Study summary: CD4 naive and memory got three plates each, CD8 naive two, CD8 memory one.

As to this clone: Its antigen is undetermined.

Per germline, CDR1 SGHRS and CDR2 YFSETQ. V dropped 1 base and J dropped 1 base, with 8 bases sitting between them. The CDR3 covers 15 residues. The study separated CD4+ cells into CD45RA+ naive and CD45RA-negative memory subsets. Study-wide points: Having only a few donors restricted how much genetic and exposure-history diversity was captured. Large sequencing depth failed to make sorted-subset sequencing complete, rarefaction showed.

Sequenced by immunoSEQ multiplex PCR; TCRdb stores in-frame clones only, minus some. The sample consists of 550,000 to 700,000 clones, approximately 73% of them appearing once. V and J are TRBV5-1 and TRBJ1-4; unclear D gene. The sample comprised memory CD4+ T cells sorted from blood. Subset here: CD45RA-negative fraction. The sequence derives from a woman aged 25 to 39 in good health. CDR3 protein: CASSLSAETNEKLFF. CDR3 nucleotide sequence: TGCGCCAGCAGCTTGTCGGCAGAAACTAATGAAAAACTGTTTTTT.